This TCR beta chain was observed in a study of T cells in Graves' hyperthyroidism and ophthalmopathy. At the level of the study: Blood was drawn when the patient was first diagnosed and still untreated.

Exclusion followed for patients with uncontrolled infection, other autoimmune disease, pregnancy or lactation. The J segment lost 9 bases and the V segment lost 4 bases, leaving 6 bases of the junction unmatched. CDR3 size: 14 residues. RNA transcripts provided the source from which TCR beta CDR3 regions were amplified. A set of HTBI primers served as the primers for a first-round RT-PCR of the TCR CDR3. TCRdb re-derived calls from the multiplex PCR reads in MiXCR, one entry per CDR3 protein. The profile shows around 720,000 distinct CDR3 sequences, 35% of them singletons. The sequencing input was blood. The receptor was derived from a woman aged 40 to 50 with Graves' hyperthyroidism. The chain is built from TRBV12-3 or TRBV12-4 and TRBJ1-6, with 7 bases aligning to TRBD1. Here the CDR3 reads CASSYQDRFSPLHF. DNA of the CDR3: TGTGCCAGCAGTTACCAGGACAGGTTTTCACCCCTCCACTTT.